Presented here are 18 T cell receptor beta chains from one specimen sequenced in a study of response to subunit inactivated influenza vaccine. One entry per CDR3 protein, called by TCRdb with MiXCR from the RT-PCR reads. This sample yields around 470,000 distinct CDR3 sequences, of which roughly 7.9% are seen a single time; about an eighth belongs to the top ten. This specimen consisted of PBMCs from blood, obtained less than 30 months after vaccination. The receptor set was obtained from a man aged 50 to 75 who received an inactivated influenza vaccine.

The chain joins TRBV5-1 to TRBJ2-7, with D uncertain. The CDR3 has 13 amino acids. V lost 4 bases and J lost 3, with 11 bases in between. Germline V lookup: CDR1 SGHRS, CDR2 YFSETQ. CDR3 nucleotide sequence: TGCGCCAGCAGCCTCGATTACGACTACGAGCAGTACTTC. It is translated as CASSLDYDYEQYF.

This clonotype was detected only a few times. This sequence joins TRBV2 and TRBJ2-1; D uncertain. V lost 10 bases and J lost 6, with 13 bases in between. This CDR3 has 12 residues. The V gene's germline CDR1 is SNHLY and CDR2 FYNNEI. The CDR3, as DNA: TGTGCCAATGGCCGTCAGATCAATGAGCAGTTCTTC. Translating gives CANGRQINEQFF. Full variable domain (rest looked up from reference TRBV2 and TRBJ2-1): EPEVTQTPSHQVTQMGQEVILRCVPISNHLYFYWYRQILGQKVEFLVSFYNNEISEKSEIFDDQFSVERPDGSNFTLKIRSTKLEDSAMYFCANGRQINEQFFGPGTRLTVL.

This chain joins TRBV12-3 or TRBV12-4 and TRBJ2-1; 12 positions match TRBD1. V trimming: 5 bases; J trimming: 4 bases; junction bases outside the gene matches: 15. The CDR3 spans 19 residues. DNA of the CDR3: TGTGCCAGCAGTCACCGGGACAGGGGGCGCTGGGTGGTTTACAATGAGCAGTTCTTC. Residues: CASSHRDRGRWVVYNEQFF.

This clonotype was picked up a small number of times. This sequence joins TRBV6-2 or TRBV6-3 and TRBJ2-2; 8 bases fit TRBD1. This CDR3 is 14 amino acids long. The junction had 7 bases not matched to a gene; V was cut back by 6 bases and J by 7 bases. Germline values: CDR1 MNHEY, CDR2 SVGEGT. For the CDR3, the DNA is TGTGCCAGCAGGGACAGGGATACTGGCGGGGAGCTGTTTTTT. It codes for CASRDRDTGGELFF.

Only a few counts were recorded for this clonotype. This chain connects TRBV7-6 to TRBJ2-1; TRBD2 is a possible D gene (6 bases). V was pared by 2 bases and J by 5 bases, with 10 bases between. Germline loops: CDR1 SGHVS, CDR2 FNYEAQ. The CDR3 consists of 14 residues. The CDR3 coding sequence is TGTGCCAGCAGCTTAAGTGCGGGAAACAATGAGCAGTTCTTC. Translation gives CASSLSAGNNEQFF.

This clonotype was seen a handful of times. The rearrangement joins TRBV6-1 to TRBJ2-5, with D possibly being TRBD1 (7 bases). This CDR3 spans 14 amino acids. The ends were cut back, 7 bases at V and 6 bases at J, with 18 bases in the middle. Looked up from germline, CDR1 is MNHNS and CDR2 is SASEGT. CDR3 nucleotide sequence: TGTGCCAGCACCCCAGGGGGGACTCCCAAGACCCAGTACTTC. This codes for CASTPGGTPKTQYF.

In this sample, this clonotype turned up a few times. The chain carries TRBV6-1 and TRBJ2-1; D not resolved. CDR3 length: 13 residues. The germline CDR1 and CDR2 sequences are MNHNS and SASEGT. Trimming stripped 8 bases from V and 0 bases from J, with 8 bases between. CDR3: CASGATSYNEQFF. CDR3 in DNA: TGTGCCAGCGGAGCAACCTCCTACAATGAGCAGTTCTTC.

This clonotype was observed a few times. This chain connects TRBV18 to TRBJ2-1, with 7 bases that match TRBD2. The CDR3 loop spans 14 amino acids. The V segment lost 3 bases and the J segment 8 bases; nucleotides outside the gene matches: 7. Germline assignment: CDR1 KGHSH and CDR2 LQKENI. CDR3 region: CASSPGLVVYEQFF. The CDR3 DNA is TGTGCCAGCTCACCCGGACTAGTAGTCTATGAGCAGTTCTTC.

This clonotype was seen many times. The gene calls are TRBV4-2 and TRBJ2-3, with a weak D call TRBD2 (6 bases). The germline V gene has CDR1 LGHNA and CDR2 YNFKEQ. With 4 bases removed from V and 4 bases from J, the gap between germline ends came to 15 bases. The CDR3 has 15 amino acids. The CDR3: CASSRRVADPDTQYF. The CDR3 DNA reads TGTGCCAGCAGCCGGAGGGTGGCAGATCCAGATACGCAGTATTTT.

The chain combines TRBV10-3 with TRBJ2-1; 10 nucleotides align to TRBD1. CDR1 and CDR2 (germline): ENHRY, SYGVKD. The CDR3 contains 13 residues. V lost 11 bases and J lost 5; bases outside the gene matches: 6. CDR3 sequence (DNA): TGTGCCGCCGGGACAGGGGCCCACAATGAGCAGTTCTTC. Its translation is CAAGTGAHNEQFF.

This clonotype was picked up a small number of times. This sequence joins TRBV3-1 and TRBJ1-2, with D uncertain. V was trimmed by 0 bases and J by 10 bases, leaving 6 bases between them. Germline lookup yields CDR1 LGHDT and CDR2 YNNKEL (reference sequence). This CDR3 is built from 11 residues. The CDR3 coding sequence is TGTGCCAGCAGCCAAGAGTCGTCCTACACCTTC. This codes for CASSQESSYTF.

The rearrangement joins TRBV9 to TRBJ2-2; D not resolved. Looked up from germline, CDR1 is SGDLS and CDR2 is YYNGEE. V lost 4 bases, J lost 6 bases, and 13 bases lay in between. The CDR3 loop spans 14 amino acids. The DNA for the CDR3 is TGTGCCAGCAGCACTCTACGTAAGGCCGGGGAGCTGTTTTTT. It codes for CASSTLRKAGELFF.

This chain links TRBV3-1 with TRBJ2-2; TRBD1 might be the D (5 bases). The V end lost 6 bases, the J end lost 4 bases, and 12 bases lay between the germline ends. CDR1 is LGHDT and CDR2 is YNNKEL in the germline V gene (reference sequence). The CDR3 contains 14 residues. This CDR3 reads CASSPGLGTGELFF. The DNA of the CDR3 is TGTGCCAGCAGTCCAGGGTTAGGCACCGGGGAGCTGTTTTTT.

At least ten counts were recorded for this clonotype. This sequence joins TRBV9 and TRBJ1-5; no reliable D call. Germline V gene data show CDR1 as SGDLS and CDR2 as YYNGEE. This CDR3 contains 14 residues. V shed 0 bases and J shed 4 bases, with 8 bases lying between them. The CDR3 nucleotides are TGTGCCAGCAGCGTAGGCGGCTCGAATCAGCCCCAGCATTTT. Translation: CASSVGGSNQPQHF.

The chain recombines TRBV10-1 with TRBJ2-7; D unclear. The ends were cut back, 4 bases at V and 2 bases at J, with 9 bases in the middle. CDR1 WNHNN and CDR2 SYGVQD come from the germline V gene (reference sequence). This CDR3 spans 13 amino acids. The CDR3 protein is CASSVQRAYEQYF. The CDR3 DNA reads as TGCGCCAGCAGTGTTCAGAGAGCCTACGAGCAGTACTTC.

This clonotype has more than one count but fewer than ten. V and J are TRBV15 and TRBJ2-6; D is perhaps TRBD2 (6 bases). V was cut by 3 bases and J by 3 bases, with 12 bases left in between. CDR1 and CDR2 (germline): LNHNV, YYDKDF (reference sequence). CDR3 length: 16 residues. In DNA form, the CDR3 reads TGTGCCACCAGCAGGGGGGGATCGATTGGGGCCAACGTCCTGACTTTC. It encodes CATSRGGSIGANVLTF.

This clonotype has just a few counts. The rearrangement uses TRBV5-5 and TRBJ2-3, with D possibly matching TRBD2 (7 bases). Germline values: CDR1 SGHKS, CDR2 YYEKEE (reference sequence). The CDR3 has 12 amino acids. V lost 10 bases, J lost 3 bases, and 12 bases lay in between. CDR3 sequence (DNA): TGTGCCGGAGGGGGGGTTACAGATACGCAGTATTTT. Protein product: CAGGGVTDTQYF. Drawing the rest from reference TRBV5-5 and TRBJ2-3, the complete variable domain is DAGVTQSPTHLIKTRGQQVTLRCSPISGHKSVSWYQQVLGQGPQFIFQYYEKEERGRGNFPDRFSARQFPNYSSELNVNALLLGDSALYLCAGGGVTDTQYFGPGTRLTVL.

This clonotype was seen ten or more times. V usage is TRBV6-5 and J usage is TRBJ2-4; unclear D gene. V was cut by 3 bases and J by 0 bases, with 12 bases left in between. Germline CDR1 reads MNHEY; CDR2 reads SVGAGI. The CDR3 has 16 amino acids. CDR3 sequence: CASSYSTNLAKNIQYF. The CDR3 nucleotides are TGTGCCAGCAGTTATTCCACGAATCTAGCCAAAAACATTCAGTACTTC.